These 32 T cell receptor beta chains were sequenced from one sample in a study of early T cells in non-severe SARS-CoV-2 infection. Using its own MiXCR run on the 5' RACE reads, TCRdb lists one record per CDR3 protein. The repertoire holds about 80,000 distinct CDR3 sequences, roughly 12% seen once, with over 2.5% in the top ten. Sequences were obtained from whole blood. The source of these receptors is an adult who was a healthcare worker with PCR-confirmed SARS-CoV-2 infection or an uninfected control (not recorded which).

This clonotype was picked up many times. The chain employs TRBV11-2 and TRBJ2-4, with 13 bases identical to TRBD2. V lost 4 bases, J lost 7 bases, and 7 bases stayed unmatched. Germline values: CDR1 SGHAT, CDR2 FQNNGV. This CDR3 is built from 16 residues. The CDR3 here is CASSSPGTSGKNIQYF. In DNA, the CDR3 is TGTGCCAGCAGCTCGCCCGGGACTAGCGGGAAGAACATTCAGTACTTC.

This sequence joins TRBV7-8 and TRBJ2-1, with D possibly TRBD1 on 5 matching bases. Per germline, CDR1 SGHVS and CDR2 FQNEAQ. The CDR3 is made up of 14 amino acids. V lost 7 bases, J lost 6 bases, and 16 bases lay in between. The CDR3 loop reads CASNNKGYPNEQFF. In DNA form, the CDR3 reads TGTGCCAGCAACAATAAGGGGTACCCCAATGAGCAGTTCTTC.

This clonotype was counted at least ten times. The chain is built from TRBV6-1 and TRBJ2-1; 9 nucleotides align to TRBD2. This CDR3 has 14 residues. V shed 8 bases, J shed 6 bases, and the junction held 8 bases outside the gene matches. Germline V gives CDR1 MNHNS, CDR2 SASEGT. The CDR3 DNA sequence: TGTGCCAGCGTCGCGGGAGGGTCTCGCAATGAGCAGTTCTTC. Amino acid sequence: CASVAGGSRNEQFF.

Ten or more counts support this clonotype. The V call is TRBV15, the J call TRBJ2-1; 10 bases are a match to TRBD1. Germline V gene lookup returns CDR1 LNHNV and CDR2 YYDKDF (reference sequence). This CDR3 comprises 17 residues. Unmatched junction bases numbered 6, after V lost 0 bases and J lost 4 bases. The CDR3 nucleotides are TGTGCCACCAGCAGAGATTATGGGACAGGGGTATACAATGAGCAGTTCTTC. Amino acids: CATSRDYGTGVYNEQFF. Based on the CDR3 plus reference TRBV15 and TRBJ2-1, the full variable domain is DAMVIQNPRYQVTQFGKPVTLSCSQTLNHNVMYWYQQKSSQAPKLLFHYYDKDFNNEADTPDNFQSRRPNTSFCFLDIRSPGLGDTAMYLCATSRDYGTGVYNEQFFGPGTRLTVL.

The chain is built from TRBV29-1 and TRBJ2-4; the D gene could be TRBD1 or TRBD2 (7 bases each). This CDR3 is built from 12 residues. Trimming shortened V by 3 bases and J by 8 bases, and 11 bases separated the two germline ends. Germline CDR1 reads SQVTM; CDR2 reads ANQGSEA. CDR3 protein: CSVDPGGDIQYF. CDR3 nucleotide sequence: TGCAGCGTTGATCCAGGGGGGGACATTCAGTACTTC.

This clonotype was detected ten times or more. V usage is TRBV7-6 and J usage is TRBJ2-2, with 7 bases that match TRBD2. J lost 5 bases, V lost 5 bases, and 5 bases had no gene match. In germline, CDR1 is SGHVS, CDR2 FNYEAQ. CDR3 length equals 14 residues. The DNA of the CDR3 is TGTGCCAGCAGCCCCGGGACTAAAACCGGGGAGCTGTTTTTT. It encodes CASSPGTKTGELFF. Combining the CDR3 with reference TRBV7-6 and TRBJ2-2 gives the whole variable domain GAGVSQSPRYKVTKRGQDVALRCDPISGHVSLYWYRQALGQGPEFLTYFNYEAQQDKSGLPNDRFSAERPEGSISTLTIQRTEQRDSAMYRCASSPGTKTGELFFGEGSRLTVL.

The table lists this clonotype with many counts. The junction differs from germline at one of its ends, possibly a read error. The CDR3 sequence: CASSPGLAGLEQFF. CDR3 sequence (DNA): TGTGCTAGCAGCCCCGGACTAGCGGGGCTTGAGCAGTTCTTC. V usage is TRBV7-7 and J usage is TRBJ2-1; the match to TRBD2 covers 12 bases. Germline-derived CDR1 and CDR2 are SSHAT and FNYEAQ (reference sequence). The CDR3 runs 14 residues.

This clonotype occurred many times. The gene calls are TRBV10-3 and TRBJ2-5; D is possibly TRBD2 (6 bases). V was pared by 3 bases and J by 4 bases, with 12 bases between. The CDR3 is made up of 14 amino acids. Germline-derived CDR1 and CDR2 are ENHRY and SYGVKD. In nucleotides, the CDR3 is TGTGCCATCAGTGATCGAGGAGGGGCAGAGACCCAGTACTTC. This encodes CAISDRGGAETQYF.

The chain uses TRBV30 and TRBJ1-1; D not resolved. Germline V gene data show CDR1 as GTSNPN and CDR2 as SVGIG (reference sequence). The germline V and J ends were trimmed by 3 bases and 1 base, with 9 bases remaining between them. The CDR3 is 13 residues long. CDR3 loop: CAWRWQRNTEAFF. In DNA, the CDR3 is TGTGCCTGGAGGTGGCAGAGGAACACTGAAGCTTTCTTT.

V usage is TRBV20-1 and J usage is TRBJ1-4; D uncertain. CDR1 is DFQATT and CDR2 is SNEGSKA in the germline V gene (reference sequence). The CDR3 is 11 amino acids. Trimming left V 5 bases short and J 5 bases short, with 6 bases between. CDR3 amino acids: CSAEPNEKLFF. CDR3 sequence (DNA): TGCAGTGCTGAACCGAATGAAAAACTGTTTTTT.

The sample holds many counts of this clonotype. This sequence joins TRBV5-1 and TRBJ1-1; 10 positions agree with TRBD1. Germline CDR1 reads SGHRS; CDR2 reads YFSETQ. The junction had 10 bases not matched to a gene; V was cut back by 4 bases and J by 1 base. The CDR3 spans 17 residues. The CDR3 loop reads CASSPRTGGMANTEAFF. CDR3 DNA: TGCGCCAGCAGCCCAAGGACAGGGGGGATGGCGAACACTGAAGCTTTCTTT.

This chain joins TRBV30 and TRBJ1-1; the D is unclear. CDR1 and CDR2 (germline): GTSNPN, SVGIG (reference sequence). The V and J ends lost 2 bases and 7 bases respectively, with 8 bases between them. The CDR3 has 11 amino acids. CDR3 residues: CAWSLGIEAFF. DNA of the CDR3: TGTGCCTGGAGTTTGGGAATTGAAGCTTTCTTT.

This clonotype was recorded a few times. The chain links TRBV5-6 to TRBJ1-1; 7 positions match TRBD1. Germline V gene data show CDR1 as SGHDT and CDR2 as YYEEEE. V was clipped by 1 base and J by 4 bases; unmatched bases: 4. The length of the CDR3 is 14 residues. The CDR3 spells CASSLRGHGTEAFF. DNA of the CDR3: TGTGCCAGCAGCTTGAGGGGGCATGGCACTGAAGCTTTCTTT.

This chain joins TRBV6-5 and TRBJ1-6; D not resolved. The V end lost 0 bases, the J end lost 10 bases, and 10 bases lay between the germline ends. The CDR3 extends over 14 amino acids. Germline CDR1 is MNHEY and CDR2 is SVGAGI. The CDR3 reads CASSYSTSGSPLHF. The DNA for the CDR3 is TGTGCCAGCAGTTACTCGACTTCGGGATCACCCCTCCACTTT.

DNA for the CDR3: TGCAGCGTTGACAGTTTTGAGACCCAGTACTTC. Its protein is CSVDSFETQYF. V and J are TRBV29-1 and TRBJ2-5; D remains unclear. The CDR3 covers 11 residues. CDR1 SQVTM and CDR2 ANQGSEA come from the germline V gene. Trimming shortened V by 3 bases and J by 5 bases, and 7 bases separated the two germline ends.

The chain has TRBV20-1 and TRBJ2-1; D is unclear. V was shortened by 0 bases and J by 1 base, with 10 bases between the two germline ends. Germline V gene data show CDR1 as DFQATT and CDR2 as SNEGSKA (reference sequence). This CDR3 region has 15 residues. The CDR3 reads CSARDVQRSYNEQFF. CDR3 nucleotide sequence: TGCAGTGCTAGAGATGTCCAGCGTTCCTACAATGAGCAGTTCTTC.

Comment on this clonotype: The germline gene is not matched at one end of the junction; a read error may be the cause. The chain combines TRBV7-7 with TRBJ2-2, with 11 nucleotides matching TRBD2. The germline V gene encodes CDR1 SSHAT and CDR2 FNYEAQ (reference sequence). The CDR3 consists of 17 residues. For the CDR3, the DNA is TGTGCTAGCAGCACCCAACCCCTAGCGGGAGGACACGGGGAGCTGTTTTTT. Protein product: CASSTQPLAGGHGELFF.

This clonotype was counted at least ten times. The chain is built from TRBV6-5 and TRBJ2-6; unclear D gene. Trimming cost V 0 bases and J 3 bases, with 0 bases left between them. Per the germline V gene, CDR1 is MNHEY and CDR2 is SVGAGI. The length of the CDR3 is 13 residues. CDR3 region: CASSYSGANVLTF. The DNA of the CDR3 is TGTGCCAGCAGTTACTCTGGGGCCAACGTCCTGACTTTC.

V and J are TRBV29-1 and TRBJ2-7, with 8 nucleotides matching TRBD2. J lost 0 bases, V lost 2 bases, and 9 bases had no gene match. The CDR3 runs to 16 residues. CDR1 and CDR2 from the germline V gene are SQVTM and ANQGSEA. The CDR3 here is CSVESLRGEDSYEQYF. The CDR3 nucleotides read TGCAGCGTTGAATCCTTGCGGGGGGAGGACTCCTACGAGCAGTACTTC.

The genes are TRBV12-3 or TRBV12-4 and TRBJ2-5; no firm D call. V was shortened by 7 bases and J by 2 bases, with 11 bases between the two germline ends. The CDR3 has 13 amino acids. CDR3: CASTVSVQETQYF. The CDR3 nucleotides read TGTGCCAGCACCGTTTCGGTACAAGAGACCCAGTACTTC.

There are many counts of this clonotype. The chain recombines TRBV6-6 with TRBJ1-1; no clear D. This CDR3 has 14 residues. The germline V gene has CDR1 MNHNY and CDR2 SVGAGI (reference sequence). The V end was cut by 0 bases, the J end by 6 bases, with 11 bases between. Written as DNA, the CDR3 is TGTGCCAGCAGTTACTCCCCTATCAGCCCTGAAGCTTTCTTT. Its translation: CASSYSPISPEAFF.

Ten or more counts support this clonotype. The genes are TRBV19 and TRBJ2-4, with 7 bases identical to TRBD2. Germline CDR1 reads LNHDA; CDR2 reads SQIVND (reference sequence). V lost 3 bases, J lost 1 base, and 3 bases stayed unmatched. The CDR3 contains 15 residues. CDR3 region: CASSILGGAKNIQYF. The CDR3, as DNA: TGTGCCAGTAGTATCCTCGGGGGGGCCAAAAACATTCAGTACTTC. Complete variable domain (other parts from reference TRBV19 and TRBJ2-4): DGGITQSPKYLFRKEGQNVTLSCEQNLNHDAMYWYRQDPGQGLRLIYYSQIVNDFQKGDIAEGYSVSREKKESFPLTVTSAQKNPTAFYLCASSILGGAKNIQYFGAGTRLSVL.

This clonotype showed up many times. This chain joins TRBV28 and TRBJ1-2, with D possibly being TRBD1 (5 bases). Germline values: CDR1 MDHEN, CDR2 SYDVKM. V lost 4 bases and J 7 bases, leaving 16 bases between the germline ends. This CDR3 spans 14 amino acids. The CDR3, as DNA: TGTGCCAGCAGTTCTATAAACAGGCTCCCTGGCTACACCTTC. This translates into CASSSINRLPGYTF.

A note on this clonotype: A clone one base away is much larger, so this may be a read error. V is TRBV6-6 and J is TRBJ1-2; D not certain. This CDR3 has 13 residues. Looked up from germline, CDR1 is MNHNY and CDR2 is SVGAGI (reference sequence). The CDR3: CVTTDGPNYGYTF. The CDR3, as DNA: TGTGTCACCACGGACGGACCTAACTATGGCTACACCTTC.

This clonotype was seen ten or more times. The chain couples TRBV6-6 to TRBJ1-6, with a possible D match to TRBD1 (6 bases). Deletions cut 7 bases from V and 0 bases from J, with 10 bases between. Germline V gene data show CDR1 as MNHNY and CDR2 as SVGAGI (reference sequence). This CDR3 is 15 amino acids long. The CDR3 protein is CASTGENSYNSPLHF. The CDR3 DNA reads as TGTGCCAGCACAGGGGAAAACTCCTATAATTCACCCCTCCACTTT.

This clonotype showed up many times. The chain combines TRBV2 with TRBJ1-4; D is possibly TRBD1 (6 bases). V dropped 3 bases and J dropped 6 bases, with 14 bases sitting between them. This CDR3 contains 15 residues. The germline V gene has CDR1 SNHLY and CDR2 FYNNEI. For the CDR3, the DNA is TGTGCCAGCAGTGACGGGGCGAGGGGGGATGAAAAACTGTTTTTT. Its protein product is CASSDGARGDEKLFF.

This clonotype was counted at least ten times. CDR3 in DNA: TGTGCCAGCAGCAAGTCAGGGTTGCCAATAGCCGGGGAGCTGTTTTTT. Translation gives CASSKSGLPIAGELFF. This chain connects TRBV5-5 to TRBJ2-2, with D maybe TRBD1 (5 bases). Germline CDR1 reads SGHKS; CDR2 reads YYEKEE (reference sequence). V was pared by 4 bases and J by 6 bases, with 19 bases between. The CDR3 extends over 16 amino acids.

The sample holds a few counts of this clonotype. The chain uses TRBV3-1 and TRBJ2-3; 7 nucleotides match TRBD2. V was clipped by 0 bases and J by 6 bases; unmatched bases: 12. Germline V lookup: CDR1 LGHDT, CDR2 YNNKEL (reference sequence). This CDR3 is built from 17 residues. The CDR3 loop is CASSQESGGGTFDTQYF. Written as DNA, the CDR3 is TGTGCCAGCAGCCAAGAATCTGGCGGGGGTACATTCGATACGCAGTATTTT.

The chain is built from TRBV10-3 and TRBJ1-2, with D perhaps TRBD1 (5 bases). The CDR3 length is 12 residues. CDR1 and CDR2 from the germline V gene are ENHRY and SYGVKD. The V end lost 7 bases, the J end lost 8 bases, and 14 bases lay between the germline ends. The CDR3 loop reads CAIIGADGGYTF. The CDR3 DNA reads TGTGCCATCATTGGGGCAGACGGCGGCTACACCTTC.

This clonotype was picked up a small number of times. The gene calls are TRBV3-1 and TRBJ2-3; 8 nucleotides agree with TRBD2. V was pared by 4 bases and J by 6 bases, with 9 bases of the junction left unmatched. This CDR3 has 15 residues. From germline, CDR1 is LGHDT and CDR2 YNNKEL (reference sequence). CDR3 in amino acids: CASSPQPGGPDTQYF. In DNA form, the CDR3 reads TGTGCCAGCAGCCCTCAACCGGGGGGGCCGGATACGCAGTATTTT.

There are many counts of this clonotype. CDR3: CSATPSQGAKKEQFF. The CDR3 DNA follows: TGCAGTGCTACTCCCTCACAGGGAGCCAAGAAGGAGCAGTTCTTC. The chain links TRBV20-1 to TRBJ2-1; tentative D call: TRBD1 (6 bases). This CDR3 has 15 residues. Germline loops: CDR1 DFQATT, CDR2 SNEGSKA (reference sequence). The V end was cut by 4 bases, the J end by 10 bases, with 23 bases between.

There are a few counts of this clonotype. The V and J genes are TRBV11-2 and TRBJ2-3; 10 nucleotides agree with TRBD1. Trimming removed 1 base from V and 6 bases from J; junction bases left unmatched: 13. Germline assignment: CDR1 SGHAT and CDR2 FQNNGV. The CDR3 extends over 18 amino acids. The CDR3 DNA reads as TGTGCCAGCAGCTTAGCTCCGGTGGCGGGACAGGGGAAGGATACGCAGTATTTT. It translates to CASSLAPVAGQGKDTQYF.